Listed below are T cell receptor beta chains from one sample, sequenced in a study of blood T cell repertoires in COVID-19. Produced via immunoSEQ multiplex PCR; TCRdb's table is partial and in-frame only. The table shows about 120,000 clones, with roughly 79% occurring only once. The material sequenced was peripheral blood. Every receptor here comes from a man between 65 and 85 years old with acute or convalescent COVID-19. Each CDR3 is given with its conserved first and last residue. D genes are given only for firm matches. A row's size may be missing; if present it is once, few, many or a size class.

.	TRBV5-4	TRBJ2-7	.	CASKIGSAGAPGEQYF	TGTGCCAGCAAGATTGGGTCAGCAGGGGCCCCTGGGGAGCAGTACTTC
.	TRBV3-1/TRBV3-2	TRBJ2-1	.	CASSHSLTGYNEQFF	TGTGCCAGCAGCCACTCCCTCACGGGCTACAATGAGCAGTTCTTC
.	TRBV5-6	TRBJ2-2	TRBD2	CASSLGLAGSTGELFF	TGTGCCAGCAGCCTGGGACTAGCGGGGTCCACCGGGGAGCTGTTTTTT
.	TRBV30	TRBJ2-7	.	CAWSRQGIEEQYF	TGTGCCTGGAGTCGTCAGGGGATTGAAGAGCAGTACTTC
few	TRBV7-9	TRBJ1-1	TRBD1	CASSSTLRDSYTEAFF	TGTGCCAGCAGCTCGACCCTCCGGGACAGTTACACTGAAGCTTTCTTT
.	TRBV3-1/TRBV3-2	TRBJ2-1	.	CASQGQSSYNEQFF	TGTGCCAGCCAGGGCCAGAGCTCCTACAATGAGCAGTTCTTC
.	TRBV7-2	TRBJ1-6	.	CASNFGRRNSPLHF	TGTGCCAGCAATTTTGGGAGGAGGAATTCACCCCTCCACTTT
.	TRBV5-1	TRBJ1-1	.	CASSQAELLNTEAFF	TGCGCCAGCAGCCAGGCTGAGTTACTGAACACTGAAGCTTTCTTT
.	TRBV11-3	TRBJ1-1	TRBD1	CASRRGQGADTEAFF	TGTGCCAGCCGGCGCGGACAGGGGGCGGACACTGAAGCTTTCTTT
once	TRBV19	TRBJ1-6	TRBD1	CASSARTGQNSPLHF	TGTGCCAGTAGTGCCAGGACAGGGCAGAATTCACCCCTCCACTTT
.	TRBV19	TRBJ2-7	TRBD1	CATRSRDRAYEQYF	TGTGCCACCAGATCCCGGGACAGGGCCTACGAGCAGTACTTC
.	TRBV24-1	TRBJ1-2	.	CATSDLWSSSNYGYTF	TGTGCCACCAGTGATTTGTGGAGTAGCTCTAACTATGGCTACACCTTC
.	TRBV4-2	TRBJ1-1	.	CASSQEDWMNTEAFF	TGTGCCAGCAGCCAAGAGGACTGGATGAACACTGAAGCTTTCTTT
.	TRBV7-2	TRBJ2-5	.	CASSSTWAQETQYF	TGTGCCAGCAGCTCAACTTGGGCCCAAGAGACCCAGTACTTC
.	TRBV7-2	TRBJ1-3	TRBD1	CASSAYRGSGNTIYF	TGTGCCAGCAGCGCATACAGGGGCTCTGGAAACACCATATATTTT
few	TRBV6-5	TRBJ1-6	TRBD1	CASRVDRGDSPLHF	TGTGCCAGCAGGGTCGACAGGGGGGATTCACCCCTCCACTTT
.	TRBV19	TRBJ1-4	.	CASSIGQGRSEKLFF	TGTGCCAGTAGTATTGGCCAGGGAAGATCGGAAAAACTGTTTTTT
.	TRBV11-3	TRBJ1-1	TRBD1	CASSHSGGGTEAFF	TGTGCCAGCAGCCATTCAGGGGGAGGCACTGAAGCTTTCTTT
.	TRBV12-3/TRBV12-4	TRBJ2-1	TRBD2	CASRASGGPSQFF	TGTGCCAGCAGGGCGAGCGGGGGACCTTCCCAGTTCTTC
.	TRBV9	TRBJ2-1	TRBD1	CASSVDRASYNEQFF	TGTGCCAGCAGCGTGGACAGGGCCTCCTACAATGAGCAGTTCTTC
few	TRBV2	TRBJ2-1	TRBD2	CASTPTSGGVNEQFF	TGTGCCAGCACCCCAACTAGCGGGGGAGTCAATGAGCAGTTCTTC
few	TRBV5-1	TRBJ2-7	.	CASSLVGAGPLYEQYF	TGCGCCAGCAGCTTGGTAGGTGCAGGCCCCCTCTACGAGCAGTACTTC
.	TRBV27	TRBJ2-7	.	CASSPTQTGLDEQYF	TGTGCCAGCAGCCCAACGCAGACAGGCTTGGACGAGCAGTACTTC
.	TRBV3-1/TRBV3-2	TRBJ2-5	TRBD2	CASSQRLGLGVTETQYF	TGTGCCAGCAGCCAGCGTCTGGGACTAGGTGTCACGGAGACCCAGTACTTC
many	TRBV5-1	TRBJ1-5	TRBD1	CASRFGQDSNQPQHF	TGCGCCAGCAGGTTTGGACAGGATAGCAATCAGCCCCAGCATTTT
.	TRBV7-2	TRBJ1-2	TRBD1	CASSLRQGAANYGYTF	TGTGCCAGCAGCCTGAGACAGGGGGCTGCCAACTATGGCTACACCTTC
.	TRBV29-1	TRBJ1-2	.	CSVAQGSYGYTF	TGCAGCGTAGCACAGGGCTCCTATGGCTACACCTTC
.	TRBV6-2/TRBV6-3	TRBJ1-2	.	CASSSLAFRDPRAYGYTF	TGTGCCAGCAGTTCCCTCGCCTTCCGGGATCCAAGGGCCTATGGCTACACCTTC
.	TRBV5-4	TRBJ2-5	TRBD2	CASSHPGGGTETQYF	TGTGCCAGCAGTCACCCGGGCGGGGGGACGGAGACCCAGTACTTC
once	TRBV4-2	TRBJ1-1	.	CASSQSGGNTEAFF	TGTGCCAGCAGCCAGTCGGGAGGGAACACTGAAGCTTTCTTT
.	TRBV19	TRBJ1-2	.	CASSIVTSGGYTF	TGTGCCAGTAGTATAGTGACGTCAGGCGGCTACACCTTC
.	TRBV5-1	TRBJ2-1	TRBD2	CASRTSGGNNEQFF	TGCGCCAGCAGAACTAGCGGGGGTAACAATGAGCAGTTCTTC
.	TRBV5-8	TRBJ2-5	.	CASSLKGVETQYF	TGTGCCAGCAGCTTGAAGGGGGTTGAGACCCAGTACTTC
many	TRBV6-5	TRBJ1-6	.	CASSYSRSSYNSPLHF	TGTGCCAGCAGTTACTCGCGAAGCTCCTATAATTCACCCCTCCACTTT
.	TRBV5-1	TRBJ2-7	TRBD1	CASSFDRDYEQYF	TGCGCCAGCAGTTTTGACAGGGACTACGAGCAGTACTTC
.	TRBV4-1	TRBJ2-1	TRBD2	CASSRYTSGGALDEQFF	TGCGCCAGCAGCCGATATACTAGCGGGGGGGCGTTGGATGAGCAGTTCTTC
few	TRBV5-1	TRBJ1-2	TRBD1	CASSENRGLEAYGYTF	TGCGCCAGCAGCGAGAACAGGGGTCTCGAAGCTTATGGCTACACCTTC
.	TRBV24-1	TRBJ2-3	.	CATAGGTDTQYF	TGTGCCACAGCAGGGGGCACAGATACGCAGTATTTT
.	TRBV6-5	TRBJ1-2	.	CASGGRQLYGYTF	TGTGCCAGCGGGGGCAGACAGCTCTATGGCTACACCTTC
.	TRBV19	TRBJ2-1	.	CASSISGGAYNEQFF	TGTGCCAGTAGTATAAGTGGGGGCGCCTACAATGAGCAGTTCTTC
.	TRBV5-4	TRBJ1-2	.	CATTSVGSRGGYTF	TGTGCCACCACTTCTGTCGGGTCGCGCGGTGGCTACACCTTC
once	TRBV20-1	TRBJ1-2	.	CSVLAGSGYTF	TGCAGTGTCCTCGCGGGAAGTGGCTACACCTTC
.	TRBV6-5	TRBJ1-2	.	CASQFEGGYTF	TGTGCCAGCCAGTTTGAGGGTGGCTACACCTTC
.	TRBV7-9	TRBJ1-1	.	CASSLGFRNTEAFF	TGTGCCAGCAGCTTAGGTTTTAGGAACACTGAAGCTTTCTTT
.	TRBV19	TRBJ2-1	.	CASSSYPSSYNEQFF	TGTGCCAGTAGTTCCTACCCTAGCTCCTACAATGAGCAGTTCTTC
.	TRBV18	TRBJ1-2	.	CASSPTGEPGYTF	TGTGCCAGCTCACCTACGGGGGAGCCTGGCTACACCTTC
few	TRBV5-6	TRBJ2-1	TRBD1	CASSLGTVGLEQFF	TGTGCCAGCAGCCTAGGGACAGTCGGGCTTGAGCAGTTCTTC
.	TRBV18	TRBJ1-1	.	CASSPLTVMNTEAFF	TGTGCCAGCTCACCGTTAACAGTTATGAACACTGAAGCTTTCTTT
.	TRBV6-6	TRBJ2-2	.	CASSYWGDGGELFF	TGTGCCAGCAGTTACTGGGGGGACGGCGGGGAGCTGTTTTTT
.	TRBV29-1	TRBJ2-7	TRBD2	CSVEGFGASGVYEQYF	TGCAGCGTTGAGGGTTTTGGAGCTAGCGGGGTGTACGAGCAGTACTTC
few	TRBV7-9	TRBJ2-3	.	CASSLSGNTQYF	TGTGCCAGCAGCTTGTCAGGGAATACGCAGTATTTT
.	TRBV6-5	TRBJ1-2	TRBD1	CASSRGGGGWGYTF	TGTGCCAGCTCCCGAGGAGGGGGCGGTTGGGGCTACACCTTC
.	TRBV2	TRBJ1-5	TRBD1	CASRRDRGGNQPQHF	TGTGCCAGCAGGCGGGACAGGGGAGGCAATCAGCCCCAGCATTTT
many	TRBV3-1/TRBV3-2	TRBJ1-2	TRBD1	CASSQVGTGTNYGYTF	TGTGCCAGCAGCCAGGTCGGGACAGGGACTAACTATGGCTACACCTTC
.	TRBV7-2	TRBJ2-2	.	CASSLYGGSAGELFF	TGTGCCAGCAGCTTATATGGCGGGTCCGCCGGGGAGCTGTTTTTT
.	TRBV10-3	TRBJ1-2	TRBD1	CAIKQGAADYGYTF	TGTGCCATCAAGCAGGGGGCGGCGGACTATGGCTACACCTTC
.	TRBV11-2	TRBJ1-6	TRBD1	CASSLDRDSLSPLHF	TGTGCCAGCAGCTTAGATCGGGACAGCCTTTCACCCCTCCACTTT
.	TRBV23-1	TRBJ1-2	.	CASSPEQGGYTF	TGCGCCAGCAGTCCCGAACAGGGCGGCTACACCTTC
.	TRBV5-4	TRBJ1-6	.	CASSFLNDLINTELHF	TGTGCCAGCAGCTTCCTAAATGATTTGATCAATACAGAGCTCCACTTT
few	TRBV11-3	TRBJ1-4	.	CASSHGPQVLNEKLFF	TGTGCCAGCAGCCACGGCCCACAGGTTCTTAATGAAAAACTGTTTTTT